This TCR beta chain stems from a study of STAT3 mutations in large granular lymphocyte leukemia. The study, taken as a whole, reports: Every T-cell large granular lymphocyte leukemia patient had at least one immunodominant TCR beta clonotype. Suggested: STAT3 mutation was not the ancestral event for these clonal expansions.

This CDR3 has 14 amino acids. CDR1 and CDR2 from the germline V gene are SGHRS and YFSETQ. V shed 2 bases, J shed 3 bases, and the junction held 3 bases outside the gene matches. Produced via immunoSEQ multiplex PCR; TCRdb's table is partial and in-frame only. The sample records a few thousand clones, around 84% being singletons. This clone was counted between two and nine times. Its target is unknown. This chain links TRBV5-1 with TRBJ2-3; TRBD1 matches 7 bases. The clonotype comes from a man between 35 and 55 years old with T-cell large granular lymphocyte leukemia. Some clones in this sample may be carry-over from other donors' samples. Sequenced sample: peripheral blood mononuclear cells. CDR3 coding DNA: TGCGCCAGCAGCTTAGGGGACAGTACAGATACGCAGTATTTT. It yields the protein CASSLGDSTDTQYF.